These 19 T cell receptor beta chains were all obtained from the same sample, sequenced in a study of a mutant IDH1 vaccine in newly diagnosed glioma. The time point was: week 5, during vaccination. With topical imiquimod, each dose of the vaccine consisted of 300 ug of mutant IDH1 20-mer peptide. Their recognized antigens are unknown. Produced via immunoSEQ multiplex PCR; TCRdb's table is partial and in-frame only. The repertoire includes around 56,000 clones, about 86% of them detected once, and under 3.5% sits in the top ten. The material sequenced was PBMCs, taken from a glioma patient whose treatment included an IDH1 peptide vaccine. The receptors here all came from a man aged 30 to 39 with glioma.

This chain uses TRBV5-1 with TRBJ2-3; 7 bases align to TRBD1. Germline loops: CDR1 SGHRS, CDR2 YFSETQ. Germline trimming cut 3 bases from V and 4 bases from J; bases unmatched to any gene: 5. This CDR3 comprises 14 residues. The CDR3 sequence is CASSSTGNPDTQYF. In DNA form, the CDR3 reads TGCGCCAGCAGCTCGACAGGGAACCCAGATACGCAGTATTTT.

To note about this clone: This likely comes from a read error, as the CDR3 has no conserved phenylalanine or tryptophan at its end. The limits of the CDR3 on the DNA are not certain, so only TCRdb's listed CDR3 is given. The V call is TRBV28, the J call TRBJ1-6; no check of the table's D call, TRBD1, against the DNA was made. Per germline, CDR1 MDHEN and CDR2 SYDVKM. The CDR3 is 14 amino acids in total, end residues counted. CDR3 amino acids: CASSLRDRGLSLIL.

This clone was detected only a few times. This chain joins TRBV27 and TRBJ1-1; possible D gene TRBD1, 6 bases. V lost 4 bases to trimming and J lost 2 bases, with 17 bases between them. Germline lookup yields CDR1 MNHEY and CDR2 SMNVEV (reference sequence). This CDR3 is 16 amino acids long. This chain's CDR3 is CASSSHRLGGNTEAFF. CDR3 DNA: TGTGCCAGCAGTTCCCACCGTTTGGGGGGCAACACTGAAGCTTTCTTT.

This clone showed up just a few times. The chain links TRBV7-9 to TRBJ2-3, with 7 bases that match TRBD1. V lost 5 bases, J lost 1 base, and 6 bases stayed unmatched. This CDR3 spans 15 amino acids. Looked up from germline, CDR1 is SEHNR and CDR2 is FQNEAQ (reference sequence). The CDR3 region is CASSLWTGRTDTQYF. For the CDR3, the DNA is TGTGCCAGCAGCCTCTGGACAGGACGCACAGATACGCAGTATTTT. Using reference TRBV7-9 and TRBJ2-3 for the parts outside the CDR3, the full variable domain is DTGVSQNPRHKITKRGQNVTFRCDPISEHNRLYWYRQTLGQGPEFLTYFQNEAQLEKSRLLSDRFSAERPKGSFSTLEIQRTEQGDSAMYLCASSLWTGRTDTQYFGPGTRLTVL.

This chain uses TRBV9 with TRBJ1-3; TRBD1 aligns across 7 bases. J gave up 2 bases and V 4 bases, and 6 bases lay outside the gene matches. Germline CDR1 SGDLS, CDR2 YYNGEE. This CDR3 is 15 amino acids long. The chain's CDR3 is CASSRDRETGNTIYF. The CDR3 DNA reads as TGTGCCAGCAGCAGAGACAGGGAGACTGGAAACACCATATATTTT.

The rearrangement uses TRBV4-1 and TRBJ2-7; 7 bases line up with TRBD1. Germline lookup yields CDR1 MGHRA and CDR2 YSYEKL. V gave up 4 bases and J gave up 7 bases; unmatched junction bases: 16. The CDR3 runs 16 residues. This CDR3 reads CASSPTAGTAKREQYF. DNA for the CDR3: TGCGCCAGCAGCCCCACCGCCGGGACAGCAAAGAGGGAGCAGTACTTC.

This clone was seen just once. This chain's CDR3 is CASSRATGGAYGYTF. CDR3 sequence (DNA): TGTGCCAGCAGCCGAGCGACAGGGGGGGCTTATGGCTACACCTTC. The rearrangement links TRBV14 to TRBJ1-2; 9 bases agree with TRBD1. Germline CDR1 SGHDN, CDR2 FVKESK. This CDR3 is 15 amino acids long. V was clipped by 4 bases and J by 5 bases; unmatched bases: 8.

J is TRBJ1-5 and V is TRBV6-5, with 8 bases fitting TRBD1. The CDR3 runs 15 residues. V dropped 5 bases and J dropped 2; count of bases not matched to a gene: 5. Germline CDR1 MNHEY, CDR2 SVGAGI. The CDR3 sequence is CASSKTGVRNQPQHF. The CDR3 DNA reads as TGTGCCAGCAGTAAGACAGGGGTTCGCAATCAGCCCCAGCATTTT.

J is TRBJ2-5 and V is TRBV6-5; tentatively, D is TRBD1 (6 bases). This CDR3 spans 14 amino acids. Deletions cut 5 bases from V and 5 bases from J, with 15 bases between. CDR1 is MNHEY and CDR2 is SVGAGI in the germline V gene. CDR3 nucleotides: TGTGCCAGCAGTAGACAGGTCCCCTTCGAGACCCAGTACTTC. Translation: CASSRQVPFETQYF.

The chain employs TRBV5-1 and TRBJ1-1; 7 bases are a match to TRBD1. CDR1 is SGHRS and CDR2 is YFSETQ in the germline V gene. This CDR3 spans 17 amino acids. V dropped 2 bases and J dropped 0; count of bases not matched to a gene: 10. CDR3 residues: CASSFTGQRAMNTEAFF. In DNA, the CDR3 is TGCGCCAGCAGCTTTACGGGACAGAGGGCAATGAACACTGAAGCTTTCTTT.

J is TRBJ2-2 and V is TRBV29-1, with D perhaps being TRBD1 or TRBD2 (5 bases each). The CDR3 contains 11 residues. V was pared by 5 bases and J by 6 bases, with 7 bases between. Germline CDR1 is SQVTM and CDR2 is ANQGSEA. DNA of the CDR3: TGCAGCGTTCTGGGGGCCGGGGAGCTGTTTTTT. Amino acids: CSVLGAGELFF.

This rearrangement joins TRBV6-5 to TRBJ1-3, with D tentatively TRBD1 (6 bases). Per the germline V gene, CDR1 is MNHEY and CDR2 is SVGAGI. CDR3 length equals 16 residues. Trimming left V 0 bases short and J 4 bases short, with 13 bases between. CDR3 sequence reads: CASSYSRQGRGNTIYF. CDR3 DNA sequence: TGTGCCAGCAGTTACTCGAGGCAGGGGAGAGGAAACACCATATATTTT.

The chain is built from TRBV11-2 and TRBJ1-3; maybe TRBD1 (6 bases). Per germline, CDR1 SGHAT and CDR2 FQNNGV. Deletions cut 1 base from V and 11 bases from J, with 18 bases between. The CDR3 is 15 residues long. CDR3 sequence: CASSLVGAVPGAIYF. The CDR3 region has the DNA TGTGCCAGCAGCTTAGTGGGGGCCGTTCCGGGGGCCATATATTTT.

The gene calls are TRBV19 and TRBJ1-1; D not certain. This CDR3 spans 11 amino acids. Germline V gene lookup returns CDR1 LNHDA and CDR2 SQIVND (reference sequence). V was shortened by 9 bases and J by 1 base, with 6 bases between the two germline ends. The CDR3 DNA is TGTGCCAGCAAGGGGAACACTGAAGCTTTCTTT. Its protein product is CASKGNTEAFF. The full variable domain, in which reference TRBV19 and TRBJ1-1 provide the parts outside the CDR3, is DGGITQSPKYLFRKEGQNVTLSCEQNLNHDAMYWYRQDPGQGLRLIYYSQIVNDFQKGDIAEGYSVSREKKESFPLTVTSAQKNPTAFYLCASKGNTEAFFGQGTRLTVV.

V usage is TRBV5-1 and J usage is TRBJ1-6, with TRBD1 matching 7 bases. Germline-derived CDR1 and CDR2 are SGHRS and YFSETQ. Trimming at V came to 1 base and at J to 2 bases, leaving 3 bases not matched to a gene. The CDR3 runs 16 residues. Here the CDR3 DNA reads TGCGCCAGCAGCTTGACAGGGGACCCCTATAATTCACCCCTCCACTTT. It translates to CASSLTGDPYNSPLHF.

The chain carries TRBV4-2 and TRBJ1-4, with D unclear. This CDR3 is 15 amino acids long. Germline CDR1 LGHNA, CDR2 YNFKEQ. Deletions cut 0 bases from V and 1 base from J, with 6 bases between. The CDR3 sequence is CASSQEWGTNEKLFF. CDR3 in DNA: TGTGCCAGCAGCCAAGAGTGGGGAACTAATGAAAAACTGTTTTTT.

This clone was seen once. This chain uses TRBV6-5 with TRBJ1-6; D gene uncertain. Between the trimmed V and J ends, which lost 0 bases and 5 bases, there was a span of 11 bases. The CDR3 runs to 16 residues. Germline CDR1 reads MNHEY; CDR2 reads SVGAGI. The CDR3 sequence is CASSYSVSRNNSPLHF. DNA of the CDR3: TGTGCCAGCAGTTACTCGGTCTCCAGGAATAATTCACCCCTCCACTTT.

The chain combines TRBV11-2 with TRBJ1-1; D ambiguous. From germline, CDR1 is SGHAT and CDR2 FQNNGV. Trimming took off 2 bases at V and 0 bases at J, with 4 bases between the two ends. The CDR3 has 13 residues. The CDR3 sequence is CASSLLVNTEAFF. CDR3 nucleotide sequence: TGTGCCAGCAGCTTACTGGTGAACACTGAAGCTTTCTTT. Based on the CDR3 plus reference TRBV11-2 and TRBJ1-1, the full variable domain is EAGVAQSPRYKIIEKRQSVAFWCNPISGHATLYWYQQILGQGPKLLIQFQNNGVVDDSQLPKDRFSAERLKGVDSTLKIQPAKLEDSAVYLCASSLLVNTEAFFGQGTRLTVV.

The chain couples TRBV10-2 to TRBJ2-1; D not resolved. The CDR3 has 13 amino acids. Germline V gene lookup returns CDR1 WSHSY and CDR2 SAAADI. V gave up 6 bases and J gave up 4 bases, with 10 bases separating them. This CDR3 is CASSLILYNEQFF. CDR3 bases: TGCGCCAGCAGCCTCATCCTGTACAATGAGCAGTTCTTC.